This TCR beta chain comes out of a study of CD8 T cells in Susac syndrome (dated by TCRdb to between 2017 and 2020). Looking at the study overall: Of the Susac syndrome patients who were sequenced, roughly 8 were in clinical remission while about six had clinically active disease. Susac syndrome patients were therapy-naive, on corticosteroids (some also receiving IVIg), or on IVIg alone at blood withdrawal. Repertoire sequencing was used to test whether CD8+ T cell activation and differentiation in Susac syndrome was antigen driven. CD8+ T cell repertoire clonality was compared between approximately 12 healthy donors, roughly 14 Susac syndrome patients and approximately 15 multiple sclerosis patients.

RNA was extracted with the RNeasy kit and roughly 0.45 to 1 ug was reverse transcribed using random hexamers. The immunoSEQ multiplex PCR assay, covering 54 Vbeta and 13 Jbeta segments, was used to amplify TCR beta CDR3 regions. Bias from PCR amplification was corrected by using a synthetic template baseline for primer optimization and for computational correction. The authors' pipeline ran thus. Reads were annotated to V, D and J genes per IMGT and analyzed with immunoSEQ Analyzer, keeping only productive sequences. Clonality was computed as one minus Shannon entropy normalized by log2 of the number of productive unique sequences. For each patient and control, public and private clones were evaluated among the 100 most prevalent clones. Clones were defined as Susac-specific if absent from the healthy and MS cohorts, from approximately 1,100 published viral clones and from other ImmuneACCESS disease sequences. The raw public reads went through TCRdb reprocessing: fastp at Q25, MiXCR clone calling, in-frame beta chains kept. Every distinct CDR3 protein forms one entry, paired with its most common genes and DNA. TCRdb, not the authors, supplied the V and J calls. This sample lists around 80,000 distinct CDR3 sequences; under 95% were detected once. The top ten constitute 0.4% to 0.55% of the sample.

With respect to this clonotype: The antigen it recognizes is unknown. No base qualities exist here, and no much larger clone lies one base off it.

Peripheral blood CD8+ and CD4+ T cells from healthy donors, Susac syndrome patients and multiple sclerosis patients were profiled by high-throughput TCR beta sequencing. The Susac syndrome patients fulfilled recently defined diagnostic criteria for definite or probable disease. CD8+ TEMRA cells were enriched by FACS, while bulk CD8+ and CD4+ T cells were purified by magnetic negative isolation. Blood was drawn into EDTA tubes, processed within 24 hours, and PBMCs were isolated by density gradient centrifugation. PBMCs destined for TCR sequencing were cryopreserved in liquid nitrogen and later thawed in a 37 °C water bath. A purity of at least 90% was achieved for sorted or isolated CD4+, CD8+ and CD8+ TEMRA cells. The V and J ends are trimmed by 8 bases and 7 bases, leaving 18 bases between them. CDR1 and CDR2, per the germline V gene, are MNHNS and SASEGT. Its CDR3 holds 14 amino acids, cysteine through phenylalanine. Only the CDR3 portion is preserved as DNA: 42 bases, with reading frame beginning at the first base.

Results and caveats for the whole study, not just this receptor: The TCR sequencing and HLA analysis was acknowledged to have included a relatively small number of individuals. CD8+ repertoires in Susac syndrome showed clonal expansion, which was highest in CD8+ TEMRA cells and was greater in clinically active patients than in remitting patients. In the total CD8+ and CD8+ TEMRA repertoires, 15 to 20 and five Susac-specific public clones, respectively, were identified.

Sequenced input: CD8+ T cells from PBMCs. The origin of this receptor is a human donor with Susac syndrome. The chain links TRBV6-1 with TRBJ2-1, with an unclear D gene assignment. The base sequence is TGTGCCAGCGGAACACAGTCTATCCGTAATGAGCAGTTCTTC. Its translation reads: CASGTQSIRNEQFF.